By share of the sample, the clone carrying this TCR beta chain is medium-sized. The germline V and J ends were trimmed by 5 bases and 9 bases, with 11 bases remaining between them. Germline CDR1 is SGHNT and CDR2 is YENEEA. CDR3 length equals 12 residues. The data derive from a study of read filtering for tumor transcriptome and immune sequencing. From around 0.4 ug of RNA, a library with molecular barcoded alpha/delta and beta/gamma adaptors was made. TCRdb reanalysed the reads using MiXCR and keeps one entry per CDR3 protein. The data contain about 48,000 distinct CDR3 sequences, roughly 20% of them seen just once; the ten biggest clones take up 15%.

This receptor was taken from a donor over 35 with multiple myeloma. V usage is TRBV11-3 and J usage is TRBJ2-1; no reliable D call. Specimen: a population of CD138-negative cells sorted from bone marrow. The DNA for the CDR3 is TGTGCCAGCAGCAAAGAGCGTAGTGAGCAGTTCTTC. Translation gives CASSKERSEQFF.